This entry is about one TCR beta chain. The antigen is unknown. Unmatched junction bases numbered 6, after V lost 5 bases and J lost 8 bases. From germline, CDR1 is MNHNS and CDR2 SASEGT. This CDR3 has 13 residues. The data were obtained in a study of T cells after yellow fever vaccination. Broader study findings: Primary-vaccination clones mostly resurfaced post-booster (nearly 97% CD4, roughly 90% CD8).

In making TCR cDNA, 5'RACE template switching added a universal primer site and UMIs to it. TCRdb re-called the 5' RACE reads with MiXCR, one entry per CDR3 protein. The repertoire consists of approximately 300,000 distinct CDR3 sequences, with 6.8% occurring once and the leading ten covering 15% to 20%. This chain uses TRBV6-1 with TRBJ2-1; 7 bases are a match to TRBD2. Here the sequenced sample was PBMCs, taken about 41 days after the first yellow fever vaccination. The receptor was derived from a man aged 18 to 29 who received the YFV17D yellow fever vaccine. The CDR3 nucleotides are TGTGCCAGCAGTCGTGGACTAGAGGATGAGCAGTTCTTC. Its translation: CASSRGLEDEQFF.